Each of the 20 T cell receptor beta chains below was sequenced from the same sample in a study of blood T cells in healthy people across ages. PCR was performed a second time for roughly 7 to 11 cycles using a sample-barcoded 5' primer and a J-beta primer mix. From the 5' RACE reads, TCRdb called clonotypes with MiXCR, one entry per CDR3 protein. The data contain around 780,000 distinct CDR3 sequences, about a quarter of them seen just once; the ten biggest clones take up around 2.9%. This sample also appeared in a second study, on T cells of mothers and their children.

Sequenced material: blood. These receptors were taken from a boy younger than 18 in good health.

The V call is TRBV20-1, the J call TRBJ2-4; TRBD1 is a possible D gene (6 bases). Germline loops: CDR1 DFQATT, CDR2 SNEGSKA (reference sequence). V dropped 4 bases and J dropped 0 bases, with 16 bases sitting between them. The CDR3 loop spans 16 amino acids. CDR3: CSAIPSGELAKNIQYF. CDR3 nucleotide sequence: TGCAGTGCTATTCCCTCAGGGGAACTAGCCAAAAACATTCAGTACTTC.

The chain carries TRBV7-2 and TRBJ2-7; D perhaps matches TRBD2 (6 bases). Per the germline V gene, CDR1 is SGHTA and CDR2 is FQGNSA. This CDR3 has 17 amino acids. Deletions cut 1 base from V and 3 bases from J, with 19 bases between. Here the CDR3 DNA reads TGTGCCAGCAGCTTAGGCCGGACTAACCTAGATCACTACGAGCAGTACTTC. Its translation is CASSLGRTNLDHYEQYF. Combining the CDR3 with reference TRBV7-2 and TRBJ2-7 gives the whole variable domain GAGVSQSPSNKVTEKGKDVELRCDPISGHTALYWYRQSLGQGLEFLIYFQGNSAPDKSGLPSDRFSAERTGGSVSTLTIQRTQQEDSAVYLCASSLGRTNLDHYEQYFGPGTRLTVT.

This clonotype was seen just once. CDR3 protein: CASSPTRTGTEAFF. In DNA, the CDR3 is TGTGCCAGCAGCCCAACTCGGACCGGCACTGAAGCTTTCTTT. The chain joins TRBV6-5 to TRBJ1-1; D is uncertain. From germline, CDR1 is MNHEY and CDR2 SVGAGI. V lost 6 bases, J lost 4 bases, and 15 bases lay in between. The CDR3 covers 14 residues.

The chain carries TRBV20-1 and TRBJ2-7; TRBD2 agrees at 9 bases. J lost 4 bases, V lost 3 bases, and 7 bases had no gene match. This CDR3 contains 14 residues. Germline V gene data show CDR1 as DFQATT and CDR2 as SNEGSKA (reference sequence). The CDR3 nucleotides read TGCAGTGCTAGGCCAGCGGGGGGAAGTTACGAGCAGTACTTC. Translating gives CSARPAGGSYEQYF.

This clonotype has a handful of counts. The V gene is TRBV24-1, the J gene TRBJ2-3; D not resolved. Germline-derived CDR1 and CDR2 are KGHDR and SFDVKD. The CDR3 covers 13 residues. The germline V and J ends were trimmed by 7 bases and 1 base, with 8 bases remaining between them. The CDR3 protein is CATSRTGTDTQYF. Written as DNA, the CDR3 is TGTGCCACCAGCCGGACGGGCACAGATACGCAGTATTTT.

The chain links TRBV6-6 to TRBJ1-6, with D unresolved. The V and J ends lost 0 bases and 8 bases respectively, with 11 bases between them. Germline CDR1 and CDR2: MNHNY and SVGAGI (reference sequence). The CDR3 covers 15 residues. The CDR3 spells CASSYSGDLDSPLHF. CDR3 bases: TGTGCCAGCAGTTACTCCGGGGATTTGGATTCACCCCTCCACTTT.

This clonotype was picked up a small number of times. This sequence joins TRBV2 and TRBJ2-1, with D possibly matching TRBD1 (6 bases). The CDR3 has 12 residues. Looked up from germline, CDR1 is SNHLY and CDR2 is FYNNEI. Trimming shortened V by 8 bases and J by 3 bases, and 8 bases separated the two germline ends. The CDR3 DNA reads as TGTGCCAGCGGGGGCAACTACAATGAGCAGTTCTTC. Translated: CASGGNYNEQFF.

The chain has TRBV9 and TRBJ2-1; D is possibly TRBD2 (5 bases). The CDR3 sequence is 15 residues long. V shed 1 base and J shed 7 bases, with 15 bases lying between them. Germline CDR1 reads SGDLS; CDR2 reads YYNGEE. CDR3 nucleotides: TGTGCCAGCAGCGTAATCCCCCTACCGGGAAATGAGCAGTTCTTC. Protein product: CASSVIPLPGNEQFF.

This chain links TRBV11-3 with TRBJ2-1, with 7 bases identical to TRBD1. Germline trimming cut 5 bases from V and 10 bases from J; bases unmatched to any gene: 5. Germline lookup yields CDR1 SGHNT and CDR2 YENEEA. This CDR3 spans 12 amino acids. The CDR3 DNA reads TGTGCCAGCAGCACAGGGGTCGGAGAGCAGTTCTTC. It encodes CASSTGVGEQFF.

This clonotype occurred a few times. Written as DNA, the CDR3 is TGTGCCAGCAGTCAGCCGGGGCGGTACCCTCAAGAGACCCAGTACTTC. Encoded protein: CASSQPGRYPQETQYF. This chain joins TRBV7-9 and TRBJ2-5, with D perhaps being TRBD1 or TRBD2 (5 bases each). Per germline, CDR1 SEHNR and CDR2 FQNEAQ (reference sequence). The CDR3 has 16 residues. V lost 6 bases, J lost 2 bases, and 19 bases lay in between.

This clonotype appeared a single time. No conserved phenylalanine or tryptophan is present at the end of the CDR3, so a read error is the likely explanation. The chain has TRBV5-1 and TRBJ2-1, with a possible D match to TRBD2 (5 bases). Trimming stripped 4 bases from V and 0 bases from J, with 11 bases between. The length of the CDR3 is 15 residues. CDR1 and CDR2 (germline): SGHRS, YFSETQ. The CDR3 sequence: CASSVEGSSYNEQFL. CDR3 in DNA: TGCGCCAGCAGCGTAGAAGGGAGCTCCTACAATGAGCAGTTCCTC.

This chain uses TRBV20-1 with TRBJ2-3; 8 positions agree with TRBD2. The junction had 6 bases not matched to a gene; V was cut back by 2 bases and J by 2 bases. Germline CDR1 DFQATT, CDR2 SNEGSKA (reference sequence). The CDR3 spans 15 residues. In nucleotides, the CDR3 is TGCAGTGCTAGAAATAGCGGGGCCGACACAGATACGCAGTATTTT. This encodes CSARNSGADTDTQYF.

This chain joins TRBV12-3 or TRBV12-4 and TRBJ1-2; tentative D call: TRBD1 (5 bases). This CDR3 contains 15 residues. V was shortened by 5 bases and J by 5 bases, with 18 bases between the two germline ends. CDR3 in DNA: TGTGCCAGCAGTCTCTCGGGGCGGACCCCTTATGGCTACACCTTC. It encodes CASSLSGRTPYGYTF.

The chain joins TRBV7-9 to TRBJ2-7; D remains ambiguous. CDR3 size: 15 residues. Trimming stripped 4 bases from V and 7 bases from J, with 20 bases between. Per the germline V gene, CDR1 is SEHNR and CDR2 is FQNEAQ (reference sequence). This CDR3 is CASSSDSNFPGEQYF. The CDR3 DNA is TGTGCCAGCAGCTCTGACTCCAACTTCCCCGGAGAGCAGTACTTC. The whole variable domain, filled in from reference TRBV7-9 and TRBJ2-7, reads DTGVSQNPRHKITKRGQNVTFRCDPISEHNRLYWYRQTLGQGPEFLTYFQNEAQLEKSRLLSDRFSAERPKGSFSTLEIQRTEQGDSAMYLCASSSDSNFPGEQYFGPGTRLTVT.

This clonotype was seen more than once but under ten times. The gene calls are TRBV11-2 and TRBJ2-7, with 10 bases lining up with TRBD1. CDR3 length equals 17 residues. V trimming: 1 base; J trimming: 4 bases; junction bases outside the gene matches: 10. CDR1 and CDR2 from the germline V gene are SGHAT and FQNNGV. CDR3 sequence: CASSLVYGTGAEYEQYF. The CDR3 DNA is TGTGCCAGCAGCTTAGTTTATGGGACAGGGGCGGAGTACGAGCAGTACTTC.

There are a few counts of this clonotype. V gene TRBV9 combines with J gene TRBJ1-2; 8 nucleotides match TRBD1. The CDR3 length is 15 residues. J lost 8 bases, V lost 4 bases, and 13 bases had no gene match. Germline values: CDR1 SGDLS, CDR2 YYNGEE. CDR3 amino acids: CASSPQPGGLTGYTF. CDR3 DNA: TGTGCCAGCAGCCCACAACCAGGGGGCTTAACCGGCTACACCTTC. Looking up the rest from reference TRBV9 and TRBJ1-2 gives the full variable domain: DSGVTQTPKHLITATGQRVTLRCSPRSGDLSVYWYQQSLDQGLQFLIQYYNGEERAKGNILERFSAQQFPDLHSELNLSSLELGDSALYFCASSPQPGGLTGYTFGSGTRLTVV.

The genes are TRBV28 and TRBJ1-2, with a weak D call TRBD1 (5 bases). V dropped 0 bases and J dropped 4 bases, with 6 bases sitting between them. The V gene's germline CDR1 is MDHEN and CDR2 SYDVKM. This CDR3 is built from 13 residues. The CDR3 loop is CASSLWGLYGYTF. CDR3 nucleotides: TGTGCCAGCAGTTTATGGGGGCTCTATGGCTACACCTTC.

This clonotype turned up a few times. The chain uses TRBV20-1 and TRBJ2-3; 10 bases fit TRBD2. This CDR3 is built from 15 residues. Germline V gene lookup returns CDR1 DFQATT and CDR2 SNEGSKA (reference sequence). V was clipped by 4 bases and J by 6 bases; unmatched bases: 10. The CDR3 protein is CSAIRAGGPKDTQYF. In DNA form, the CDR3 reads TGCAGTGCTATAAGAGCGGGGGGGCCGAAGGATACGCAGTATTTT.

The rearrangement links TRBV7-7 to TRBJ2-5; D is possibly TRBD1 (5 bases). The length of the CDR3 is 15 residues. Germline-derived CDR1 and CDR2 are SSHAT and FNYEAQ (reference sequence). V was cut by 5 bases and J by 5 bases, with 18 bases left in between. The CDR3: CASSLLQAGSETQYF. The CDR3 nucleotides are TGTGCCAGCAGCCTCCTTCAGGCAGGGTCGGAGACCCAGTACTTC.

The table lists this clonotype with a few counts. The rearrangement uses TRBV6-5 and TRBJ2-1; possible D gene TRBD2, 5 bases. The DNA end is a closer match to TRBJ2-5, so the J assignment may be wrong. The CDR3 totals 12 residues. In germline, CDR1 is MNHEY, CDR2 SVGAGI. The CDR3 DNA sequence: TGTGCCAGCAGGGGAGTACTTGAGACCCAGTACTTC. Translated, it gives CASRGVLETQYF.